This TCR beta chain was obtained from a study of Ad26.COV2.S vaccination and SARS-CoV-2 variants. Study details: In the COV1001 trial, the donor was in the Ad26.COV2.S arm. By the intramuscular route, Ad26.COV2.S was given once, or twice 56 days apart. Study-wide points: With respect to non-spike TCR breadth, vaccine and placebo recipients were similar.

To note about this clone: Its target is not known. The sample carries other DNA sequences with the same CDR3.

Documented treatment: 15 to 20 received Ad26.COV2.S at low or high dose, single or two shots; 5 received placebo; per-sample allocation not given. On day 63 after the first injection, vaccine and placebo recipients gave samples. The shot given was an Ad26 vector that makes Wuhan-strain SARS-CoV-2 spike. The germline V gene has CDR1 SGHRS and CDR2 YFSETQ. CDR3 length equals 15 residues. Between the trimmed V and J ends, which lost 0 bases and 0 bases, there was a span of 10 bases. TCRdb's table, derived via immunoSEQ multiplex PCR, lists solely in-frame clones and lacks some. The table has over 400,000 clones, 92% seen once.

The V gene is TRBV5-1, the J gene TRBJ2-7; D is unresolved. The input for sequencing was peripheral blood, taken in a trial of Ad26.COV2.S vaccine versus placebo. The sequence was obtained from a person between 18 and 65 years old who received the Ad26.COV2.S COVID-19 vaccine or a placebo. In DNA form, the CDR3 reads TGCGCCAGCAGCTTGGCGGGCGGCAGCTCCTACGAGCAGTACTTC. Its translation: CASSLAGGSSYEQYF.